This T cell receptor beta chain emerged from a study of blood T cell repertoires in COVID-19. Study-wide context: Samples representing acute and convalescent COVID-19 were sourced from the United States, Italy and Spain. The cDNA or gDNA used as material had been derived from T cells, B-cell-depleted T cells, or PBMCs.

Authors' processing steps: Reference gene primer amplification yielded estimated nucleated cell counts. Method: immunoSEQ multiplex PCR; TCRdb's copy keeps in-frame clones and lacks some. V and J calls and clone size come straight from that table; D and trimming were deduced from the DNA. This table holds some 95,000 clones, 87% found once. Deletions cut 2 bases from V and 1 base from J, with 5 bases between. The V gene's germline CDR1 is SGHAT and CDR2 FQNNGV. This CDR3 has 13 amino acids. The rearrangement links TRBV11-2 to TRBJ1-1, with unresolved D. Sample: peripheral blood. The clonotype originates from a man between 65 and 85 years old with acute or convalescent COVID-19. CDR3 bases: TGTGCCAGCAGCTTATCTTCGAACACTGAAGCTTTCTTT. Amino acids: CASSLSSNTEAFF.